A selection of T cell receptor beta chains follows, all from one sample in a study of memory CD4+ T cells and cytomegalovirus serostatus. Sequenced by immunoSEQ multiplex PCR; TCRdb stores in-frame clones only, minus some. Here the sample spans around 53,000 clones, around 79% being singletons. Specimen: memory CD4+ T cells from blood. The receptors were sampled from an adult in good health and CMV-seronegative. The CDR3 runs from the conserved cysteine through the conserved F or W. Each record gives: D gene, clone size, J gene, V gene, CDR3 protein, CDR3 DNA. A D gene is named only where the DNA matches it firmly. Some rows mark clone size as missing; the rest say once, few, many or name a class of expanded clone.

-	-	TRBJ1-4	TRBV25-1	CASSVGHRTNEKLFF	TGTGCCAGCAGTGTGGGACACCGAACTAATGAAAAACTGTTTTTT
TRBD2	-	TRBJ2-3	TRBV5-5	CASSAGTSRTDTQYF	TGTGCCAGCAGCGCTGGGACTAGCCGCACAGATACGCAGTATTTT
TRBD2	-	TRBJ2-5	TRBV19	CASSIRLAEQETQYF	TGTGCCAGTAGTATTCGACTAGCGGAACAGGAAACCCAGTACTTC
-	-	TRBJ1-2	TRBV27	CASSLRSQYGYTF	TGTGCCAGCAGTTTAAGGAGTCAGTATGGCTACACCTTC
-	-	TRBJ2-7	TRBV9	CASSVGLGATPYEQYF	TGTGCCAGCAGCGTAGGTTTGGGCGCGACCCCCTACGAGCAGTACTTC
-	-	TRBJ2-5	TRBV19	CASSIGAGRAETQYF	TGTGCCAGTAGTATAGGGGCAGGGCGGGCGGAGACCCAGTACTTC
-	-	TRBJ1-2	TRBV28	CASSLIGGLNYGYTF	TGTGCCAGCAGTTTAATCGGGGGGCTTAACTATGGCTACACCTTC
-	-	TRBJ2-1	TRBV7-2	CASSIATPRGGNEQFF	TGTGCCAGCAGCATCGCGACTCCGAGGGGGGGGAATGAGCAGTTCTTC
TRBD1	once	TRBJ2-5	TRBV28	CASRTGRQGLQETQYF	TGTGCCAGCAGGACCGGGAGACAGGGGCTTCAAGAGACCCAGTACTTC
-	few	TRBJ2-1	TRBV6-4	CASSESSHQNGEQFF	TGTGCCAGCAGTGAGTCTAGTCATCAGAATGGTGAGCAGTTCTTC
TRBD1	-	TRBJ2-1	TRBV2	CASRPRDRVPFF	TGTGCCAGCAGACCCCGGGACAGGGTTCCGTTCTTC
-	-	TRBJ1-1	TRBV5-6	CASSLFNRERDTEAFF	TGTGCCAGCAGCTTGTTTAACAGGGAACGGGACACTGAAGCTTTCTTT
TRBD2	-	TRBJ2-1	TRBV5-1	CASGGSGGTSYNEQFF	TGCGCCAGCGGGGGGAGCGGGGGGACCTCCTACAATGAGCAGTTCTTC
TRBD2	-	TRBJ2-1	TRBV30	CGPRLAGNEQFF	TGTGGCCCCAGACTAGCGGGAAATGAGCAGTTCTTC
-	-	TRBJ1-4	TRBV2	CASSEMGRPNEKLFF	TGTGCCAGCAGTGAAATGGGGAGGCCTAATGAAAAACTGTTTTTT
-	-	TRBJ2-7	TRBV18	CASSPVGYEQYF	TGTGCCAGCTCACCCGTGGGTTACGAGCAGTACTTC
TRBD1	-	TRBJ2-7	TRBV6-6	CASTSGTGNEQYF	TGTGCCAGCACCTCCGGGACAGGGAACGAGCAGTACTTC
TRBD1	-	TRBJ2-5	TRBV6-4	CASSGNRGETQYF	TGTGCCAGCAGTGGCAACAGGGGAGAGACCCAGTACTTC
-	-	TRBJ2-1	TRBV7-8	CASSLTHDKYNEQFF	TGTGCCAGCAGCTTGACCCACGACAAGTACAATGAGCAGTTCTTC
-	-	TRBJ2-7	TRBV27	CASGSGVAYEQYF	TGTGCCAGCGGCTCCGGGGTCGCCTACGAGCAGTACTTC
TRBD1	-	TRBJ2-4	TRBV5-1	CASSSGQGRSIQYF	TGCGCCAGCAGCTCAGGACAGGGTCGAAGCATTCAGTACTTC
TRBD1	-	TRBJ1-1	TRBV14	CATAGGRNTEAFF	TGTGCCACCGCAGGGGGTAGGAACACTGAAGCTTTCTTT
-	-	TRBJ1-1	TRBV5-1	CASSVFPGHTEAFF	TGCGCCAGCAGCGTATTTCCAGGGCACACTGAAGCTTTCTTT
-	-	TRBJ1-1	TRBV19	CASSPFSGVTEAFF	TGTGCCAGTAGTCCCTTTTCAGGGGTAACTGAAGCTTTCTTT
TRBD1	-	TRBJ1-2	TRBV27	CASSSGTGGYGYTF	TGTGCCAGCAGTTCCGGGACAGGGGGCTATGGCTACACCTTC
-	-	TRBJ1-2	TRBV5-6	CASSFVHGYTF	TGTGCCAGCAGCTTCGTGCATGGCTACACCTTC